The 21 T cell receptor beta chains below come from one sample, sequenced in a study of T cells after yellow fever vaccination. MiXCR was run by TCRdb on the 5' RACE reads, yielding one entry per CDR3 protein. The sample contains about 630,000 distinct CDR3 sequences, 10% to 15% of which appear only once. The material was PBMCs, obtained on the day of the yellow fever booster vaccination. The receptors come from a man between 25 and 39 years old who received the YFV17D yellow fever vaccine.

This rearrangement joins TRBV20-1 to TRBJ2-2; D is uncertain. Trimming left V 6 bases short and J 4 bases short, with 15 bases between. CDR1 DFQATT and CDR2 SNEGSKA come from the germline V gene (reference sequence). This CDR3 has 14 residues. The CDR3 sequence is CSAKTGRGTGELFF. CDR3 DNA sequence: TGCAGTGCCAAAACGGGTAGAGGCACCGGGGAGCTGTTTTTT.

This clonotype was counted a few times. The DNA of the CDR3 is TGTGCCAGCAGCACACAGGCCTACACAGATACGCAGTATTTT. It encodes CASSTQAYTDTQYF. V gene TRBV9 combines with J gene TRBJ2-3, with D perhaps matching TRBD1 (5 bases). Trimming removed 4 bases from V and 2 bases from J, with 11 bases in between. Looked up from germline, CDR1 is SGDLS and CDR2 is YYNGEE. The CDR3 sequence is 14 residues long.

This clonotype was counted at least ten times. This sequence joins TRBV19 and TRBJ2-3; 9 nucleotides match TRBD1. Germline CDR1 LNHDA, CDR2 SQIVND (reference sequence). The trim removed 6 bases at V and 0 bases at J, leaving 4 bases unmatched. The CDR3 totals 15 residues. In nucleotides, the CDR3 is TGTGCCAGTAGCAGGGACAGGGCAAGCACAGATACGCAGTATTTT. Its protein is CASSRDRASTDTQYF. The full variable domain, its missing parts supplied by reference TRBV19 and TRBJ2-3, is DGGITQSPKYLFRKEGQNVTLSCEQNLNHDAMYWYRQDPGQGLRLIYYSQIVNDFQKGDIAEGYSVSREKKESFPLTVTSAQKNPTAFYLCASSRDRASTDTQYFGPGTRLTVL.

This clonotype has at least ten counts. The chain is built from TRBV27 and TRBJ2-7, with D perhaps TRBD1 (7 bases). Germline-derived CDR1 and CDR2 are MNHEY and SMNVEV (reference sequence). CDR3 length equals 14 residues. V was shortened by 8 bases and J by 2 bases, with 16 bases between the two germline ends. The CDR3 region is CASGVEGAPYEQYF. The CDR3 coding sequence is TGTGCCAGCGGGGTGGAGGGGGCTCCCTACGAGCAGTACTTC.

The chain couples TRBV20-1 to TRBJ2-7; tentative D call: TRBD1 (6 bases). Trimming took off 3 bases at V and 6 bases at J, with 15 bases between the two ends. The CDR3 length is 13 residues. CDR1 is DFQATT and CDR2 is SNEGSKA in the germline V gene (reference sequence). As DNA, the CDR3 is TGCAGTGCTAGCCCGGGACACAACGGCGAGCAGTACTTC. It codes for CSASPGHNGEQYF.

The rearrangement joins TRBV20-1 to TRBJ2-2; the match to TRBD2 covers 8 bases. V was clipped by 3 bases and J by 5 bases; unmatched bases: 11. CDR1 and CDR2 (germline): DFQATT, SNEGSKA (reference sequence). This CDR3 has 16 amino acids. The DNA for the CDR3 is TGCAGTGCTAGGAATCCCGGGACTAGAGGGACCGGGGAGCTGTTTTTT. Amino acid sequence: CSARNPGTRGTGELFF.

Written as DNA, the CDR3 is TGTGCCAGCAGTTTAACCAGGAGAACCGAGCAGTACTTC. Protein sequence: CASSLTRRTEQYF. V usage is TRBV12-3 or TRBV12-4 and J usage is TRBJ2-7; D remains ambiguous. This CDR3 spans 13 amino acids. V dropped 2 bases and J dropped 6 bases, with 11 bases sitting between them.

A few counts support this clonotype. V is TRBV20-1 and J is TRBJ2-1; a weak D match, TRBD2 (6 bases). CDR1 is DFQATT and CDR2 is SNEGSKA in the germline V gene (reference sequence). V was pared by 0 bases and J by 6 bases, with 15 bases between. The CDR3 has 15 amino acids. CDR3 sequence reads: CSARDLREKINEQFF. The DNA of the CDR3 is TGCAGTGCTAGAGATCTGCGGGAAAAAATCAATGAGCAGTTCTTC.

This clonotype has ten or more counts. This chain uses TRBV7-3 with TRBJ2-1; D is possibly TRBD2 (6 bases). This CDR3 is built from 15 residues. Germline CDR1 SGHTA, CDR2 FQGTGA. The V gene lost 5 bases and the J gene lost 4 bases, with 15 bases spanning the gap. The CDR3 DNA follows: TGTGCCAGCAGCACCGACCGCGGGGAATACAATGAGCAGTTCTTC. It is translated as CASSTDRGEYNEQFF.

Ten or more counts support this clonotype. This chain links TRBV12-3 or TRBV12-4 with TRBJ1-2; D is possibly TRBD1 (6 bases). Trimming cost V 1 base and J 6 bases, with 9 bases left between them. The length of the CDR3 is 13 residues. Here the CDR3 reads CASSLGGADGYTF. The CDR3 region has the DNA TGTGCCAGCAGTTTAGGGGGGGCCGATGGCTACACCTTC.

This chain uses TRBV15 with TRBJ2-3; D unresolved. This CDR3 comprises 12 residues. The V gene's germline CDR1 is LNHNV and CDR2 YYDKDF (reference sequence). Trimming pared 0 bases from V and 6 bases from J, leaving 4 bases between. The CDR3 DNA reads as TGTGCCACCAGCAGAGAAGTGGATACGCAGTATTTT. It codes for CATSREVDTQYF.

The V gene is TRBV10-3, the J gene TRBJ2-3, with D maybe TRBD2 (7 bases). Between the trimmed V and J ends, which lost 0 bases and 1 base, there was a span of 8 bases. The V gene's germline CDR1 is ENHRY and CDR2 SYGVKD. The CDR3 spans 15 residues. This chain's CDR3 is CAISESRGRTDTQYF. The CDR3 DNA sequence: TGTGCCATCAGTGAGTCGCGGGGGCGCACAGATACGCAGTATTTT.

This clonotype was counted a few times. The CDR3 sequence is CASSQARDFEETQYF. Written as DNA, the CDR3 is TGCGCCAGCAGCCAAGCCCGGGACTTTGAAGAGACCCAGTACTTC. This sequence joins TRBV4-1 and TRBJ2-5; D might be TRBD2 (6 bases). The CDR3 totals 15 residues. With 1 base removed from V and 3 bases from J, the gap between germline ends came to 12 bases. Germline V gene sequence: CDR1 MGHRA, CDR2 YSYEKL.

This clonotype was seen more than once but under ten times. The CDR3 spells CASSHLGGPSVNTEAFF. The CDR3 nucleotides read TGTGCCAGCAGTCACCTCGGGGGCCCCTCCGTGAACACTGAAGCTTTCTTT. The chain has TRBV12-3 or TRBV12-4 and TRBJ1-1, with D possibly matching TRBD1 (6 bases). Trimming took 5 bases from V and 0 from J, leaving 19 bases between them. The CDR3 consists of 17 residues.

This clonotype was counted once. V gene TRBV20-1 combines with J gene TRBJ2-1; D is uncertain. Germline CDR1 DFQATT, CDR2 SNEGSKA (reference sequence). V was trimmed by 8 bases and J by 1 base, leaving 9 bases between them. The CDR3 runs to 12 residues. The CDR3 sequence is CSTDGSYNEQFF. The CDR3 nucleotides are TGCAGTACGGACGGTTCCTACAATGAGCAGTTCTTC.

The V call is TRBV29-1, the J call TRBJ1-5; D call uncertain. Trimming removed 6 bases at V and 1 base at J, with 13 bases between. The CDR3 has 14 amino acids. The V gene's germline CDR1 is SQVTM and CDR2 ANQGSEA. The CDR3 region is CSVTWGGSNQPQHF. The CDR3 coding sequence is TGCAGCGTCACTTGGGGTGGGAGCAATCAGCCCCAGCATTTT.

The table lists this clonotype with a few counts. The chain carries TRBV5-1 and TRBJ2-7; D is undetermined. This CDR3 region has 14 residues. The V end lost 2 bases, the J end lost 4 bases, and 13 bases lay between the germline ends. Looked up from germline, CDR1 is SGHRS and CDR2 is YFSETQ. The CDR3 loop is CASSLGEAGYEQYF. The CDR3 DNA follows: TGCGCCAGCAGCTTAGGCGAGGCAGGTTACGAGCAGTACTTC.

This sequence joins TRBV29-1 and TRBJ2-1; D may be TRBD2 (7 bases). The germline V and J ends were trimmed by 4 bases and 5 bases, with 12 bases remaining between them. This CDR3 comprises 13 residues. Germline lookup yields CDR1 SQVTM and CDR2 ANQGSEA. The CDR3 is CSVVRGGDNEQFF. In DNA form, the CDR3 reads TGCAGCGTTGTCCGAGGGGGGGACAATGAGCAGTTCTTC.

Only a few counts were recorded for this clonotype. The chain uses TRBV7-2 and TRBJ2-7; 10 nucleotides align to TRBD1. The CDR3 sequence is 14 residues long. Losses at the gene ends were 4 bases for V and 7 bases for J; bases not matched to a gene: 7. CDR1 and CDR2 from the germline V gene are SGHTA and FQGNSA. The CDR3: CASSSPGQGLEQYF. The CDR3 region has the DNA TGTGCCAGCAGCTCACCGGGACAGGGGCTTGAGCAGTACTTC.

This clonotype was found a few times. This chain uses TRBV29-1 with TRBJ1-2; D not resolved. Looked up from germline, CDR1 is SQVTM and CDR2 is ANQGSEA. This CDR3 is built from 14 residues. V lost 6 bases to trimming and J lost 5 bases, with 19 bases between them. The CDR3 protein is CSVSSGTGGYGYTF. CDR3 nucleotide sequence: TGCAGCGTGAGCTCGGGTACTGGCGGATATGGCTACACCTTC.

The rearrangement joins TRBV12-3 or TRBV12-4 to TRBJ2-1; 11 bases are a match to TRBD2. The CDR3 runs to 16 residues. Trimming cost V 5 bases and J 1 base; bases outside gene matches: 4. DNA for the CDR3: TGTGCCAGCAGTCCCGTAGCGGGAGGGTCCTACAATGAGCAGTTCTTC. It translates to CASSPVAGGSYNEQFF.